The entry that follows covers one T cell receptor (beta chain) sequence. The data belong to a study of blood T cells in healthy people across ages. Germline CDR1 SGHTA, CDR2 FQGNSA. The CDR3 contains 16 residues. V was clipped by 5 bases and J by 4 bases, with 20 bases between them. A second about 7 to 11 cycle PCR used barcoded and J-beta primers. Each sample yielded at least 2.5 million CDR3-containing paired-end reads. TCRdb reprocessed the 5' RACE reads with MiXCR, giving one entry per CDR3 protein. Seen here are about 1.7 million distinct CDR3 sequences, 28% observed once, and the top ten hold roughly 8%.

V usage is TRBV7-2 and J usage is TRBJ1-2; a possible D gene is TRBD1 (5 bases). Material: blood. This TCR was sampled from a woman in her thirties in good health. CDR3: CASSQSSGTRSYGYTF. The CDR3 DNA reads as TGTGCCAGCAGCCAATCCTCAGGGACCCGAAGCTATGGCTACACCTTC.